This T cell receptor (beta chain) was documented in a study of T cells after yellow fever vaccination. 5'RACE template switching added a universal primer site and UMIs to TCR cDNA. TCRdb reanalysed the 5' RACE reads using MiXCR and keeps one entry per CDR3 protein. The sample holds 500,000 to 650,000 distinct CDR3 sequences, about a sixth seen once. General observations from the study: The presence of abundant clonotypes contaminating from the bulk population was possible in FACS-sorted repertoires. Once the booster was given, most primary-vaccination clones reappeared, at about 96% for CD4 and more than 85% for CD8.

The CDR3 loop spans 17 amino acids. J was trimmed by 6 bases and V by 2 bases; bases with no gene match: 6. Germline CDR1 reads SGHTA; CDR2 reads FQGTGA. This clonotype was recorded a few times. The antigen remains unidentified. The receptor was derived from a man aged 18 to 30 who received the YFV17D yellow fever vaccine. The gene calls are TRBV7-3 and TRBJ2-2, with 13 nucleotides matching TRBD2. The sequenced sample was PBMCs, obtained roughly 5 days after the first yellow fever vaccination. The CDR3 loop reads CASSLPPGLAGSGELFF. CDR3 nucleotides: TGTGCCAGCAGCTTACCGCCGGGACTAGCGGGGTCCGGGGAGCTGTTTTTT.